This record looks at one TCR beta chain sequence and its context. The antigen remains undetermined. The sample comes from a study of T cell responses to AZD1222 COVID-19 vaccine. Study outcomes and limitations: Donors skewed white British and female; clonal diversity was possibly underestimated.

Second-dose timings of about 4 or about 12 weeks were pooled. Sequencing was performed with immunoSEQ multiplex PCR; in TCRdb, only in-frame clones are kept and a portion is missing. The sample has 70,000 to 95,000 clones, more than 70% seen once; the top ten hold roughly 7.2%. This material consisted of peripheral blood, taken 28 days after the second AZD1222 dose. The sequence was collected from an adult who received the AZD1222 COVID-19 vaccine.

CDR3 sequence reads: CASSPGLTNEKLFF. The CDR3 DNA reads TGTGCCAGCAGCCCAGGGTTAACTAATGAAAAACTGTTTTTT. The rearrangement uses TRBV7-2 and TRBJ1-4; D may be TRBD1 (5 bases). V was trimmed by 5 bases and J by 1 base, leaving 8 bases between them. The CDR3 extends over 14 amino acids. The V gene's germline CDR1 is SGHTA and CDR2 FQGNSA. Full variable domain (rest looked up from reference TRBV7-2 and TRBJ1-4): GAGVSQSPSNKVTEKGKDVELRCDPISGHTALYWYRQSLGQGLEFLIYFQGNSAPDKSGLPSDRFSAERTGGSVSTLTIQRTQQEDSAVYLCASSPGLTNEKLFFGSGTQLSVL.